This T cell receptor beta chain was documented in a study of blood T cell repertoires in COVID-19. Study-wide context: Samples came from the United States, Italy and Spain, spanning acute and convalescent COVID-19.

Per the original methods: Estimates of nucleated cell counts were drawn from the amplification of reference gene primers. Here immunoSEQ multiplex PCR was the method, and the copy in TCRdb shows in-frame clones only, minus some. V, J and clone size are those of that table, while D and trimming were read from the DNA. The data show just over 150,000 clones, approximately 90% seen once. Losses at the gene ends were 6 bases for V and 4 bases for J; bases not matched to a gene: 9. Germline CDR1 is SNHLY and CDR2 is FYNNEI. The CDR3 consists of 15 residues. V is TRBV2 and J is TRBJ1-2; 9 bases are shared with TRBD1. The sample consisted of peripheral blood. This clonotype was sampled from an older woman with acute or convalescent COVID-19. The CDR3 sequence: CASRKPGQGIYGYTF. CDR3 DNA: TGTGCCAGCAGAAAACCGGGACAGGGTATCTATGGCTACACCTTC.